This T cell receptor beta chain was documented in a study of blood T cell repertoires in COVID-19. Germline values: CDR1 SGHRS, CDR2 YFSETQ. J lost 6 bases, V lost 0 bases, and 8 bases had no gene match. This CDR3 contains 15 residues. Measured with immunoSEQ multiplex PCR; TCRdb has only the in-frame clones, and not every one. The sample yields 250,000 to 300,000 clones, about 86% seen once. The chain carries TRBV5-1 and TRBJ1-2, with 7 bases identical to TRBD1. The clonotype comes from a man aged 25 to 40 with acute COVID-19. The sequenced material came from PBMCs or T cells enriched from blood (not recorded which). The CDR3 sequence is CASSLVTGVLHGYTF. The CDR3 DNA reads TGCGCCAGCAGCTTGGTTACAGGGGTCCTCCATGGCTACACCTTC.